This T cell receptor (beta chain) was documented in a study of blood T cell repertoires in COVID-19. Study background: PBMCs, B-cell-depleted T cells, or T cells provided the cDNA or gDNA that made up the material.

Method: immunoSEQ multiplex PCR; TCRdb's copy keeps in-frame clones and lacks some. The table lists more than 200,000 clones, roughly 90% of them singletons, with roughly 2.4% in the top ten. J lost 2 bases, V lost 1 base, and 14 bases had no gene match. The germline CDR1 and CDR2 sequences are SGHTA and FQGNSA. The CDR3 has 19 residues. The receptor comes from a woman in her fifties or sixties with acute or convalescent COVID-19. The sequencing sample was made of peripheral blood. The V call is TRBV7-2, the J call TRBJ2-3; the match to TRBD1 covers 8 bases. The CDR3 sequence: CASSLGAGRDRKYTDTQYF. Here the CDR3 DNA reads TGTGCCAGCAGCTTAGGAGCAGGACGGGACAGGAAGTACACAGATACGCAGTATTTT.